The next 4 T cell receptor beta chains were all read from a single sample in a study of cytomegalovirus exposure and HLA in healthy donors. The primer mix had 60 Vbeta and 13 Jbeta primers. The assay was immunoSEQ multiplex PCR, and TCRdb's table has in-frame clones only and misses some. The sample carries approximately 110,000 clones, around three quarters recorded once. The source material was PBMCs. The receptors derive from a human donor in good health.

The chain is built from TRBV28 and TRBJ1-3, with unresolved D. The germline V gene has CDR1 MDHEN and CDR2 SYDVKM. V shed 6 bases and J shed 4 bases, with 10 bases lying between them. The CDR3 consists of 13 residues. Here the CDR3 reads CASSDPGGNTIYF. DNA of the CDR3: TGTGCCAGCAGCGACCCGGGAGGAAACACCATATATTTT.

The V gene is TRBV9, the J gene TRBJ1-1; no clear D. CDR1 and CDR2 (germline): SGDLS, YYNGEE. The CDR3 loop spans 14 amino acids. With 3 bases removed from V and 3 bases from J, the gap between germline ends came to 12 bases. The CDR3 loop is CASSATLGDTEAFF. The CDR3 region has the DNA TGTGCCAGCAGCGCCACCCTCGGAGACACTGAAGCTTTCTTT.

J is TRBJ1-4 and V is TRBV5-6; TRBD1 matches at 9 bases. Germline V gene sequence: CDR1 SGHDT, CDR2 YYEEEE. With 4 bases clipped from V and 8 bases from J, the junction kept 15 bases outside the gene matches. The CDR3 has 17 residues. CDR3 coding DNA: TGTGCCAGCAGCCCACGGATCGGACAGGGGTCGGAAGAAAAACTGTTTTTT. It codes for CASSPRIGQGSEEKLFF.

The chain carries TRBV9 and TRBJ2-2; 12 nucleotides match TRBD2. This CDR3 is 14 amino acids long. Germline V gene sequence: CDR1 SGDLS, CDR2 YYNGEE. With V trimmed by 0 bases and J by 14 bases, 5 bases remained unmatched. The CDR3 loop is CASSVVPSGRALFF. The CDR3 nucleotides read TGTGCCAGCAGCGTAGTCCCTAGCGGGAGGGCCCTGTTTTTT.